Sequencing of this T cell receptor beta chain was carried out in a study of control samples from healthy donors and cancer patients. V was clipped by 7 bases and J by 6 bases, with 12 bases between them. There are 13 residues in the CDR3. Germline loops: CDR1 SGHTA, CDR2 FQGNSA. Sequenced by immunoSEQ multiplex PCR; TCRdb stores in-frame clones only, minus some. The sample has tens of thousands of clones, more than 75% seen once. The chain uses TRBV7-2 and TRBJ1-4; D is ambiguous. Source material: blood. The sequence came from a man aged 50-59 years in good health. The CDR3 here is CASTVGVDEKLFF. The CDR3 DNA reads TGTGCCAGCACTGTGGGCGTGGATGAAAAACTGTTTTTT.